Each of the 20 T cell receptor beta chains below was sequenced from the same sample in a study of shared clonotypes between healthy human individuals. Some clones are missing from TCRdb's copy, which holds only in-frame ones; the method was immunoSEQ multiplex PCR. The sample gives about 1 million clones, more than 75% of which show up once; approximately 0.5% is in the top ten. What was sequenced was memory CD4+ T cells from PBMCs. Subset defined: CD45RA-negative fraction. The source of these receptors is a man between 18 and 29 years old in good health. Some clones in this sample may be carry-over from other donors' samples.

The chain is built from TRBV7-2 and TRBJ2-3, with 8 nucleotides matching TRBD2. With 2 bases clipped from V and 1 base from J, the junction kept 2 bases outside the gene matches. Germline V gene data show CDR1 as SGHTA and CDR2 as FQGNSA. This CDR3 region has 15 residues. CDR3 nucleotide sequence: TGTGCCAGCAGCTTACGCGGGAGGCGCACAGATACGCAGTATTTT. Translated, it gives CASSLRGRRTDTQYF.

The V gene is TRBV19, the J gene TRBJ1-5; D perhaps matches TRBD1 (5 bases). With 0 bases removed from V and 2 bases from J, the gap between germline ends came to 11 bases. The CDR3 sequence is 16 residues long. Looked up from germline, CDR1 is LNHDA and CDR2 is SQIVND (reference sequence). For the CDR3, the DNA is TGTGCCAGTAGTATAGATCATCAGGGCGGCAATCAGCCCCAGCATTTT. Its translation: CASSIDHQGGNQPQHF.

V is TRBV10-1 and J is TRBJ1-5; D is unclear. Germline-derived CDR1 and CDR2 are WNHNN and SYGVQD (reference sequence). V dropped 3 bases and J dropped 6 bases, with 21 bases sitting between them. There are 17 residues in the CDR3. This CDR3 reads CASSDPRVRSLCQPQHF. Written as DNA, the CDR3 is TGCGCCAGCAGTGACCCCCGGGTACGGAGTCTGTGTCAGCCCCAGCATTTT.

V gene TRBV4-1 combines with J gene TRBJ1-5, with D perhaps TRBD1 (5 bases). CDR1 is MGHRA, CDR2 YSYEKL, per germline. This CDR3 is built from 17 residues. V lost 4 bases and J 3 bases, leaving 19 bases between the germline ends. The DNA of the CDR3 is TGCGCCAGCAGCCGGCAGGGAAGGAGCGGGGACAATCAGCCCCAGCATTTT. Protein sequence: CASSRQGRSGDNQPQHF.

This chain joins TRBV28 and TRBJ1-2; D is uncertain. V was clipped by 3 bases and J by 6 bases, with 8 bases between them. The CDR3 consists of 12 residues. Looked up from germline, CDR1 is MDHEN and CDR2 is SYDVKM. CDR3 region: CASSFQLNGYTF. DNA for the CDR3: TGTGCCAGCAGTTTCCAGCTAAATGGCTACACCTTC.

The gene calls are TRBV5-1 and TRBJ2-7; 9 bases are shared with TRBD1. The CDR3 has 17 amino acids. After removal of 4 bases from V and 6 bases from J, the junction contained 17 bases not matched to a gene. Germline lookup yields CDR1 SGHRS and CDR2 YFSETQ. This CDR3 reads CASSVNPGTGSFGEQYF. The CDR3 DNA sequence: TGCGCCAGCAGCGTAAATCCCGGGACAGGGTCGTTCGGCGAGCAGTACTTC.

The V call is TRBV28, the J call TRBJ2-2; D uncertain. Germline V gene lookup returns CDR1 MDHEN and CDR2 SYDVKM. The CDR3 loop spans 17 amino acids. Trimming pared 6 bases from V and 1 base from J, leaving 18 bases between. The CDR3 spells CASRLNWDSRNTGELFF. DNA for the CDR3: TGTGCCAGCAGGTTAAATTGGGATTCCAGGAACACCGGGGAGCTGTTTTTT.

This chain joins TRBV5-5 and TRBJ2-7, with 14 bases aligning to TRBD2. The CDR3 sequence is 16 residues long. V trimming: 1 base; J trimming: 6 bases; junction bases outside the gene matches: 6. Germline CDR1 SGHKS, CDR2 YYEKEE (reference sequence). The CDR3: CASSLSGTSGSREQYF. For the CDR3, the DNA is TGTGCCAGCAGCTTGTCAGGGACTAGCGGGAGTCGCGAGCAGTACTTC.

The chain joins TRBV5-1 to TRBJ1-1, with 8 nucleotides matching TRBD1. The CDR3 has 15 residues. CDR1 and CDR2 (germline): SGHRS, YFSETQ. The junction had 3 bases not matched to a gene; V was cut back by 2 bases and J by 0 bases. The CDR3 region is CASSFQGALNTEAFF. Written as DNA, the CDR3 is TGCGCCAGCAGCTTTCAGGGGGCCTTGAACACTGAAGCTTTCTTT.

The chain links TRBV19 to TRBJ1-3; D possibly corresponds to TRBD1 (5 bases). The CDR3 is 18 amino acids. Trimming removed 6 bases at V and 0 bases at J, with 21 bases between. Germline V gene data show CDR1 as LNHDA and CDR2 as SQIVND (reference sequence). The CDR3 nucleotides are TGTGCCAGTAGCCGCCGGCGGCTAGGGGCGAGCTCTGGAAACACCATATATTTT. It translates to CASSRRRLGASSGNTIYF.

J is TRBJ1-1 and V is TRBV28, with no clear D. The CDR3 is 14 amino acids. The germline V gene has CDR1 MDHEN and CDR2 SYDVKM. V was cut by 8 bases and J by 5 bases, with 18 bases left in between. CDR3 nucleotide sequence: TGTGCCAGCCTTACCTCGGGAAGGAGGACTGAAGCTTTCTTT. Its translation: CASLTSGRRTEAFF.

The V gene is TRBV7-3, the J gene TRBJ2-3; the match to TRBD1 covers 8 bases. Unmatched junction bases numbered 4, after V lost 6 bases and J lost 5 bases. The CDR3 is 13 residues long. Per germline, CDR1 SGHTA and CDR2 FQGTGA. CDR3 DNA: TGTGCCAGCAGACGGGACAGGAAAGATACGCAGTATTTT. As protein: CASRRDRKDTQYF.

CDR3 residues: CASSQSGGRRNYGYTF. The CDR3 DNA reads as TGTGCCAGCAGCCAGAGTGGCGGGAGACGGAACTATGGCTACACCTTC. J is TRBJ1-2 and V is TRBV11-2, with D hard to call. CDR3 size: 16 residues. V lost 5 bases and J 2 bases, leaving 18 bases between the germline ends. Germline V gene sequence: CDR1 SGHAT, CDR2 FQNNGV.

The chain uses TRBV11-2 and TRBJ1-1; no reliable D call. Germline-derived CDR1 and CDR2 are SGHAT and FQNNGV. V was trimmed by 2 bases and J by 1 base, leaving 5 bases between them. The length of the CDR3 is 13 residues. CDR3 DNA: TGTGCCAGCAGCTTATATCGGAACACTGAAGCTTTCTTT. It yields the protein CASSLYRNTEAFF.

The V and J genes are TRBV7-8 and TRBJ2-5; maybe TRBD1 (5 bases). V was trimmed by 5 bases and J by 3 bases, leaving 10 bases between them. The CDR3 is 13 amino acids. Germline V gene data show CDR1 as SGHVS and CDR2 as FQNEAQ. The CDR3 DNA sequence: TGTGCCAGCAGCCAAGACAGAGAAGAGACCCAGTACTTC. Translation gives CASSQDREETQYF.

As for this clone: The sample has other DNA sequences that encode this CDR3 too. CDR3 sequence (DNA): TGCGCCAGCAGCTTGTGGGTAAACTATGGCTACACCTTC. Residues: CASSLWVNYGYTF. The chain employs TRBV5-1 and TRBJ1-2; D gene uncertain. Germline CDR1 SGHRS, CDR2 YFSETQ. The length of the CDR3 is 13 residues. V shed 1 base and J shed 2 bases, with 6 bases lying between them.

This chain joins TRBV28 and TRBJ1-2, with 12 bases matching TRBD1. Germline V gives CDR1 MDHEN, CDR2 SYDVKM. The CDR3 consists of 15 residues. Trimming cost V 0 bases and J 6 bases; bases outside gene matches: 2. CDR3 amino acids: CASSLWGTGGDGYTF. CDR3 sequence (DNA): TGTGCCAGCAGTTTATGGGGGACAGGGGGCGATGGCTACACCTTC.

The rearrangement uses TRBV5-8 and TRBJ1-5; D is uncertain. Germline V lookup: CDR1 SGHTS, CDR2 YDEGEE. V was clipped by 2 bases and J by 3 bases, with 9 bases between them. The CDR3 extends over 14 amino acids. The CDR3 sequence: CASSLGMANQPQHF. The CDR3 bases are TGTGCCAGCAGCTTAGGCATGGCCAATCAGCCCCAGCATTTT.

The genes are TRBV30 and TRBJ1-1; TRBD1 aligns across 8 bases. Germline V lookup: CDR1 GTSNPN, CDR2 SVGIG (reference sequence). V gave up 3 bases and J gave up 4 bases; unmatched junction bases: 10. This CDR3 comprises 15 residues. CDR3 nucleotide sequence: TGTGCCTGGAGCCGGGGCAGGGGGCGGCTCACTGAAGCTTTCTTT. Amino acid sequence: CAWSRGRGRLTEAFF.

The chain is built from TRBV5-1 and TRBJ2-5; D is uncertain. V was clipped by 5 bases and J by 2 bases, with 13 bases between them. The CDR3 extends over 14 amino acids. Germline CDR1 and CDR2: SGHRS and YFSETQ. The chain's CDR3 is CASSSSRVQETQYF. Here the CDR3 DNA reads TGCGCCAGCAGTTCCTCAAGGGTTCAAGAGACCCAGTACTTC.